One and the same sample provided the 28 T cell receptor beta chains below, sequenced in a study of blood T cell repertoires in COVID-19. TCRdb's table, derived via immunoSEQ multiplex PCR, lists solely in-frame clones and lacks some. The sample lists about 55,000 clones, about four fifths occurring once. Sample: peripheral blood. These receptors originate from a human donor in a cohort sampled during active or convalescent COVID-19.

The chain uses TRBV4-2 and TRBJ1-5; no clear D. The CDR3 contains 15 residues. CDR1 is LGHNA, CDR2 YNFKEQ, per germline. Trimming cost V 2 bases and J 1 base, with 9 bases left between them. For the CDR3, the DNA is TGTGCCAGCAGCCAACCGGGAGGGAGCAATCAGCCCCAGCATTTT. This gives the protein CASSQPGGSNQPQHF.

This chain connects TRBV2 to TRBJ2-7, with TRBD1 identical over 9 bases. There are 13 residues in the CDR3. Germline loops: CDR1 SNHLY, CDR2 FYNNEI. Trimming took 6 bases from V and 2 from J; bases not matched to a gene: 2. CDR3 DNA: TGTGCCAGCAGGGGGACAGGGCCCTACGAGCAGTACTTC. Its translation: CASRGTGPYEQYF.

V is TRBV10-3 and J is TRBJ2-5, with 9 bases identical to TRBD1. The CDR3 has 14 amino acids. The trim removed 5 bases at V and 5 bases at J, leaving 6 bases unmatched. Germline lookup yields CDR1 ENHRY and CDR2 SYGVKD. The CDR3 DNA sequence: TGTGCCATCAGTTCTACAGGGGGCTTGGAGACCCAGTACTTC. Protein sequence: CAISSTGGLETQYF.

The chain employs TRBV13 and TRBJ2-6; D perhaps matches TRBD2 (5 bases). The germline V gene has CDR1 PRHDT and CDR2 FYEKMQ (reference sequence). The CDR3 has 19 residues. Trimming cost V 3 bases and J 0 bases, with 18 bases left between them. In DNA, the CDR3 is TGTGCCAGCAGCTTCAATCGTCCGGAGCGGCTCTCTGGGGCCAACGTCCTGACTTTC. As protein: CASSFNRPERLSGANVLTF.

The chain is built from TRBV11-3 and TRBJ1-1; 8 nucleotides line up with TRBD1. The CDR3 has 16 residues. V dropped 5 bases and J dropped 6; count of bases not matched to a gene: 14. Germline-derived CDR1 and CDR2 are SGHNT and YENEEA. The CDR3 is CASSRGPRGPDSEAFF. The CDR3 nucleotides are TGTGCCAGCAGCCGGGGGCCCAGGGGGCCCGACTCTGAAGCTTTCTTT.

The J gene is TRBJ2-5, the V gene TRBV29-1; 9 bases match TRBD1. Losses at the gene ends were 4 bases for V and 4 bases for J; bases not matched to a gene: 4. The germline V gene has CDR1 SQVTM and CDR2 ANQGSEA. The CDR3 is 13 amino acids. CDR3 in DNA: TGCAGCGTTGTACAGGGGGCAGGAGAGACCCAGTACTTC. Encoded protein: CSVVQGAGETQYF.

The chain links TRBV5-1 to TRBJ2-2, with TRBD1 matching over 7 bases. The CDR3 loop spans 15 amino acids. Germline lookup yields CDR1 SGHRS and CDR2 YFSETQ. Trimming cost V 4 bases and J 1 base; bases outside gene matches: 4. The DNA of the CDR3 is TGCGCCAGCAGCCAGGGACAGATGAACACCGGGGAGCTGTTTTTT. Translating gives CASSQGQMNTGELFF.

The CDR3 DNA reads as TGTGCCAGTAAGGAGACAGCTAACACCGGGGAGCTGTTTTTT. This encodes CASKETANTGELFF. The chain recombines TRBV19 with TRBJ2-2, with D maybe TRBD1 (5 bases). The CDR3 totals 14 residues. Germline CDR1 reads LNHDA; CDR2 reads SQIVND (reference sequence). V gave up 7 bases and J gave up 2 bases, with 11 bases separating them. The full variable domain, rest sourced from reference TRBV19 and TRBJ2-2, is DGGITQSPKYLFRKEGQNVTLSCEQNLNHDAMYWYRQDPGQGLRLIYYSQIVNDFQKGDIAEGYSVSREKKESFPLTVTSAQKNPTAFYLCASKETANTGELFFGEGSRLTVL.

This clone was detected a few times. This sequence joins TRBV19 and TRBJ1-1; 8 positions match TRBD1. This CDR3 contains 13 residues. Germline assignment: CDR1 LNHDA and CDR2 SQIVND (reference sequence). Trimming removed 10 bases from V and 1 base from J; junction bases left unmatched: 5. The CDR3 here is CAIRGQSNTEAFF. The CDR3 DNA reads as TGTGCCATCAGGGGGCAATCGAACACTGAAGCTTTCTTT.

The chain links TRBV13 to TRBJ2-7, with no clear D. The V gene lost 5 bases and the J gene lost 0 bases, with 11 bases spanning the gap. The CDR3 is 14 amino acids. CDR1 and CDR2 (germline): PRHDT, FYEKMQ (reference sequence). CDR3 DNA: TGTGCCAGCAGCACCGACACACACTCCTACGAGCAGTACTTC. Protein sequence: CASSTDTHSYEQYF.

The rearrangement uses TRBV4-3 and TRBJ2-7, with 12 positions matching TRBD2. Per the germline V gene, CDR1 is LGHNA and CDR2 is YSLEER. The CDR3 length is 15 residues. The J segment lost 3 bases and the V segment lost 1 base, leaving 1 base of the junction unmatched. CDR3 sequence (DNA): TGCGCCAGCAGCCAAGGACTAGCGGGGGACTACGAGCAGTACTTC. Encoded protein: CASSQGLAGDYEQYF.

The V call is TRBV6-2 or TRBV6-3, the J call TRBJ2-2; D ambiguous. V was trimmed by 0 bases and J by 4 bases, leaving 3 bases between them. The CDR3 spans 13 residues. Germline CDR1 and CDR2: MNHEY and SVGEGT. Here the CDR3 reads CASSYSLTGELFF. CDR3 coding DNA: TGTGCCAGCAGTTACTCCCTCACCGGGGAGCTGTTTTTT.

Written as DNA, the CDR3 is TGTGCCAGCTCACCTCGGGAGGGACAGACTAATGAAAAACTGTTTTTT. Translation: CASSPREGQTNEKLFF. The chain recombines TRBV18 with TRBJ1-4, with 7 nucleotides matching TRBD1. V lost 3 bases, J lost 2 bases, and 6 bases stayed unmatched. Germline CDR1 KGHSH, CDR2 LQKENI. The CDR3 covers 16 residues.

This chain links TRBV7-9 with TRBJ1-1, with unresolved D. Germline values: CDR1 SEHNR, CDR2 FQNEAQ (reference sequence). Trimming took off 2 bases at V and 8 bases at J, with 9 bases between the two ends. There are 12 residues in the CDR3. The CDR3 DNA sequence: TGTGCCAGCAGCTTACCACCGGGGGAAGCTTTCTTT. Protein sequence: CASSLPPGEAFF.

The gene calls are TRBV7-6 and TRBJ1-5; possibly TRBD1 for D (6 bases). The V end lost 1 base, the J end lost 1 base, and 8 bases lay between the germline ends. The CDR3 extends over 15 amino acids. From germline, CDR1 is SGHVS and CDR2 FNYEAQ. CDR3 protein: CASSLGTGSNQPQHF. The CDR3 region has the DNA TGTGCCAGCAGCTTAGGTACAGGGAGCAATCAGCCCCAGCATTTT.

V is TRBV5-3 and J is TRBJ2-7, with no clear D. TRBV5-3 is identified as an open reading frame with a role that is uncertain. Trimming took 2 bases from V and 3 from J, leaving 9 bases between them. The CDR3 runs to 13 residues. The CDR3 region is CARSFSYFYEQYF. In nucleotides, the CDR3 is TGTGCCAGAAGCTTTTCTTATTTCTACGAGCAGTACTTC.

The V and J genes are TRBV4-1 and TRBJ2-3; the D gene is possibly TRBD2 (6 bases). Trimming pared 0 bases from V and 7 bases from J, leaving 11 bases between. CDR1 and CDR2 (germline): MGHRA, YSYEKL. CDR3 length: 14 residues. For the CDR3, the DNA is TGCGCCAGCAGCCAAGATGCTGGGAGGAATACGCAGTATTTT. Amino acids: CASSQDAGRNTQYF.

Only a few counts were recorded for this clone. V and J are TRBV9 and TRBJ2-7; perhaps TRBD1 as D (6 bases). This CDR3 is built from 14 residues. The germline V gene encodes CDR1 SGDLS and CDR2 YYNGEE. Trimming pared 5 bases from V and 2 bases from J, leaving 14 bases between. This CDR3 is CASSPPGQPYEQYF. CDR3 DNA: TGTGCCAGCAGTCCGCCAGGACAGCCCTACGAGCAGTACTTC.

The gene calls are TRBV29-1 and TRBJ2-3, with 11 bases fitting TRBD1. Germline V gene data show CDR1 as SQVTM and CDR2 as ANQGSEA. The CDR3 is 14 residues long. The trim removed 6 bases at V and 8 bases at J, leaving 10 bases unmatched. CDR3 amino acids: CSVRRDRGTSTQYF. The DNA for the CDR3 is TGCAGCGTGCGGAGGGACAGGGGGACTAGTACGCAGTATTTT.

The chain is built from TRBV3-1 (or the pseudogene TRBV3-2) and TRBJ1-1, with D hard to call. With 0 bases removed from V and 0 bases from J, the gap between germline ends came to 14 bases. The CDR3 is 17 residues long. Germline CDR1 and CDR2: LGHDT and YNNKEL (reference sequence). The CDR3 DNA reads TGTGCCAGCAGCCAAGATCGGCCAACAGTCATGAACACTGAAGCTTTCTTT. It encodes CASSQDRPTVMNTEAFF.

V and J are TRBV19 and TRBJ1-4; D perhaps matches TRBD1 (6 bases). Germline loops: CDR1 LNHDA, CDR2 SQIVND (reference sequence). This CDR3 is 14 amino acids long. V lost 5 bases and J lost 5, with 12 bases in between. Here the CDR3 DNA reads TGTGCCAGTAGTCGTGGCGGGGGCAATGAAAAACTGTTTTTT. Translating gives CASSRGGGNEKLFF.

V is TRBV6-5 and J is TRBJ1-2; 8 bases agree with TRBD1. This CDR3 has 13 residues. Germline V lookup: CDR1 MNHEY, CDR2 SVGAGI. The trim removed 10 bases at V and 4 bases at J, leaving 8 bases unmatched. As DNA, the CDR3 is TGTGCCACCAGGGGGCAAGCTTCCTATGGCTACACCTTC. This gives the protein CATRGQASYGYTF.

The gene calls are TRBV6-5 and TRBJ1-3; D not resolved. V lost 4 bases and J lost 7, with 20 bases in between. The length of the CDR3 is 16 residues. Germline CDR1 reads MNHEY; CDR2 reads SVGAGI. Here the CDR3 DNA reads TGTGCCAGCAGTTTGACACCACAAATGCCCGGTAACACCATATATTTT. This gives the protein CASSLTPQMPGNTIYF.

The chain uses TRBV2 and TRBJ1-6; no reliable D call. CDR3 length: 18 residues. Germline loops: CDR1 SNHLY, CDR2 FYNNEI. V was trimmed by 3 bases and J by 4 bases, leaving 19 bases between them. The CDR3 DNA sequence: TGTGCCAGCAGTGACCCCTTAGGCATCGGAGGATATAATTCACCCCTCCACTTT. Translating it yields CASSDPLGIGGYNSPLHF.

The CDR3 loop reads CASSYPREEGYGYTF. The CDR3 nucleotides read TGTGCCAGCAGTTACCCTAGGGAGGAAGGCTATGGCTACACCTTC. V gene TRBV6-6 combines with J gene TRBJ1-2; D is undetermined. The CDR3 contains 15 residues. Per germline, CDR1 MNHNY and CDR2 SVGAGI (reference sequence). Deletions cut 2 bases from V and 4 bases from J, with 14 bases between.

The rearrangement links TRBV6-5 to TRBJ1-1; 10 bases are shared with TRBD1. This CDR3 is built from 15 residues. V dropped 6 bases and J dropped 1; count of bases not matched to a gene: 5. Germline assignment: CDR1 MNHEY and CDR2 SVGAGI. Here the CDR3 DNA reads TGTGCCAGCAGGGCAGACAGGGGGCAGAACACTGAAGCTTTCTTT. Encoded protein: CASRADRGQNTEAFF.

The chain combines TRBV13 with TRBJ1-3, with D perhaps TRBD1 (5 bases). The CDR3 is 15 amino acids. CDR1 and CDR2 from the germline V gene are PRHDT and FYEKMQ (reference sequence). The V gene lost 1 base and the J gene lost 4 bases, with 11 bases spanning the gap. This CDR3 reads CASSLDRTSGNTIYF. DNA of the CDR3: TGTGCCAGCAGCTTAGACAGGACCTCCGGAAACACCATATATTTT.

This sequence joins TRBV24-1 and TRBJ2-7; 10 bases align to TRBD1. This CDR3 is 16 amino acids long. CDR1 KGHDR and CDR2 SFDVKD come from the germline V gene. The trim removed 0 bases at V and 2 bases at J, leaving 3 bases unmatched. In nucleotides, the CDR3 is TGTGCCACCAGTGATTTGGACAGGGGGCTAACCTACGAGCAGTACTTC. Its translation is CATSDLDRGLTYEQYF.